Given below is one T cell receptor beta chain in context. No antigen is known for it. Base qualities are missing; no much larger clone stands one base away. None of the patients had been given any treatment before thyroid surgery. Patient clinical samples collected from about 2012 to 2018 were retrospectively analysed using T-cell receptor beta sequencing. The sample belongs to a study of metastatic and nonmetastatic thyroid tumors (dated by TCRdb to about 2020). With regard to the full study: Repertoires were compared across peripheral blood and tumor or nodule tissue samples from malignant and benign thyroid patients.

Library generation was performed with PCR. Instrument on record: Illumina HiSeq 4000. High-throughput sequencing was used to profile the CDR3 region of the TCR beta-chain in every patient. The published analysis was carried out like this. A classifier to discriminate distant-metastatic papillary thyroid cancer patients was built from CDR3 differences across clinicopathological groups. The Shannon index was used to measure repertoire diversity, and the Morisita-Horn index was used to measure how similar tumor and blood repertoires were. TCRdb redid the processing of the public reads, applying fastp at Q25 and MiXCR, and retained in-frame beta chains. TCRdb assigned the V and J calls; the authors' analysis was not used. For this sample there are about 15,000 clones; about 29% appear just once. The ten largest clonotypes hold 45% to 50% of the sample. General conclusions and limits of the study: In both blood and tumor samples, malignant tumors were reported to have significantly higher TCR beta diversity than benign nodules.

Reading the germline V gene (reference sequence) gives CDR1 LGHDT and CDR2 YNNKEL. The CDR3 covers 14 residues, taking in both the cysteine and the phenylalanine. The sequence is cut down to CDR3 DNA, 42 bases in frame from base 1. The V end loses 4 bases and the J end loses 2 bases, and a stretch of 12 bases separates them. The sequencing input was tumor tissue. The rearranged segments are TRBV3-1 and TRBJ2-7; TRBD2 is possibly the D segment (6 matching bases). This TCR was sampled from a male donor with papillary thyroid cancer or a benign thyroid nodule (not recorded which). Some clones in this sample may be carry-over from other donors' samples. The CDR3 reads CASSPARGPYEQYF. The bases read TGTGCCAGCAGCCCGGCGCGGGGCCCCTACGAGCAGTACTTC.